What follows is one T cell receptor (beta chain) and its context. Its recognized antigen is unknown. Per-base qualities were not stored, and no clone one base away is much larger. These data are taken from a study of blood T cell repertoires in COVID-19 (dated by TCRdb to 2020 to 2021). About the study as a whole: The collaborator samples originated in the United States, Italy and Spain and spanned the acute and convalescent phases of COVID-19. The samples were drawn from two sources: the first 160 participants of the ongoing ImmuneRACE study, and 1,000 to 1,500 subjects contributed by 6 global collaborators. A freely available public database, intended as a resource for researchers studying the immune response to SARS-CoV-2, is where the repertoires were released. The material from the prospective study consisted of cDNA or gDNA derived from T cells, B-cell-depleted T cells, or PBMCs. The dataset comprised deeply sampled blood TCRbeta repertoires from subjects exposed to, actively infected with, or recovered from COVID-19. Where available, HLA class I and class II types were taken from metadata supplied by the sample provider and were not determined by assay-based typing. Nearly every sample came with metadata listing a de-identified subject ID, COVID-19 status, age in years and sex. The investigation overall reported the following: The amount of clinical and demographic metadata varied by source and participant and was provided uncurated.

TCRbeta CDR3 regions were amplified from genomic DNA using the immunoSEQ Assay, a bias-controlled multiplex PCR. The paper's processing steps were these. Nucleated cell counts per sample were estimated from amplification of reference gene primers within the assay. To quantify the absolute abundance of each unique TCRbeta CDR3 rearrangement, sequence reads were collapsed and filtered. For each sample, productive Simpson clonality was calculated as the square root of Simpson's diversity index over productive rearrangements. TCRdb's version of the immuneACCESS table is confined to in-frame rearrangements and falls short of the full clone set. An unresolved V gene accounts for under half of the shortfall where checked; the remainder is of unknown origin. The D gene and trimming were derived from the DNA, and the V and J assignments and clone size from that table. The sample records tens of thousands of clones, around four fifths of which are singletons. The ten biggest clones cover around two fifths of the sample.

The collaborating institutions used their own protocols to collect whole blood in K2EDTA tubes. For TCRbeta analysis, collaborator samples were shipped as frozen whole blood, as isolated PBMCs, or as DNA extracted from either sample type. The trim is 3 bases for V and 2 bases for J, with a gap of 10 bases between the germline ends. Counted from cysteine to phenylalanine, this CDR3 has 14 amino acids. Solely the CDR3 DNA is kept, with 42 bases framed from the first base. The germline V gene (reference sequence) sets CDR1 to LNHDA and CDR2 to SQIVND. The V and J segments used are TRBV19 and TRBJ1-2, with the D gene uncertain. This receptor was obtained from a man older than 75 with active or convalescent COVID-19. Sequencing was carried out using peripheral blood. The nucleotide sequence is TGTGCCAGTAGTATTAACGTGCAGAACTATGGCTACACCTTC. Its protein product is CASSINVQNYGYTF.